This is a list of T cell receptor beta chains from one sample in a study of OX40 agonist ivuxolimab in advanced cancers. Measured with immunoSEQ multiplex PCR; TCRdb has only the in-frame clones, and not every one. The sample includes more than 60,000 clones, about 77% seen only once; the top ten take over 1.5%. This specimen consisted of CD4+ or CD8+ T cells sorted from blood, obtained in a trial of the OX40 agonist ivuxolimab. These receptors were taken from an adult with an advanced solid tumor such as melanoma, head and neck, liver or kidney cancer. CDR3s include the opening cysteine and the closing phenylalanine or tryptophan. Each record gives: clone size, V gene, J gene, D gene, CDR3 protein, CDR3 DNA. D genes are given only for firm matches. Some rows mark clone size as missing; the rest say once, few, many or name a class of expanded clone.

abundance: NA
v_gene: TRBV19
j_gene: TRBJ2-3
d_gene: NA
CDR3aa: CASSRGDSGNTQYF
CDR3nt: TGTGCCAGTAGCCGGGGAGATTCGGGGAATACGCAGTATTTT

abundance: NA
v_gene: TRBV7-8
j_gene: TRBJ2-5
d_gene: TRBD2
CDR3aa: CASVPGLAGGGETQYF
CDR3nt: TGTGCCAGCGTCCCTGGACTAGCGGGAGGAGGGGAGACCCAGTACTTC

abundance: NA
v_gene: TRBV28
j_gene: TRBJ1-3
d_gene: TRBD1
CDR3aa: CASSSGTGRGNTIYF
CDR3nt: TGTGCCAGCAGCAGTGGGACAGGGAGAGGAAACACCATATATTTT

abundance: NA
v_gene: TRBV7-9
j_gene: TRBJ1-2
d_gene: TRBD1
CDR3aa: CASSSDRVYGYTF
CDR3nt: TGTGCCAGCAGCTCCGACAGGGTCTATGGCTACACCTTC

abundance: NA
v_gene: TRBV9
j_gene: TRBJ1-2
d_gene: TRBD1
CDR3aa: CASSAPRPPTGPPKYGYTF
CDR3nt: TGTGCCAGCAGCGCCCCACGGCCTCCGACAGGGCCCCCTAAATATGGCTACACCTTC

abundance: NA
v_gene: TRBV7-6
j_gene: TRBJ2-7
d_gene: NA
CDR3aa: CASGEAGRRYEQYF
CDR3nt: TGTGCCAGCGGGGAGGCGGGCCGAAGGTACGAGCAGTACTTC

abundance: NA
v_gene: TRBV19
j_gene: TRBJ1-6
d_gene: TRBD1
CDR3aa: CASSRRQGSNSPLHF
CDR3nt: TGTGCCAGTAGTCGAAGACAGGGATCGAATTCACCCCTCCACTTT

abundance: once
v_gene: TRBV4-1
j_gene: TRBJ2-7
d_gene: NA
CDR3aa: CASSLDRPYEQYF
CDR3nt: TGCGCCAGCAGCCTGGACAGACCCTACGAGCAGTACTTC

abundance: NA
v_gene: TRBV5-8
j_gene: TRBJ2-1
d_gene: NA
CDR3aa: CASRREVLHGNEQFF
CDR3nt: TGTGCCAGCAGACGAGAGGTGCTTCATGGCAATGAGCAGTTCTTC

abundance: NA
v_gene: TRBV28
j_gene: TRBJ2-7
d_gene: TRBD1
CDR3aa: CASSLDRGRTYEQYF
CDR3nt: TGTGCCAGCAGTCTAGACAGGGGGCGCACCTACGAGCAGTACTTC

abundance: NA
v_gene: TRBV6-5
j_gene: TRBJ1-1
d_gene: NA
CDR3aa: CASSYSVGDTEAFF
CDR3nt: TGTGCCAGCAGTTACTCTGTGGGGGACACTGAAGCTTTCTTT

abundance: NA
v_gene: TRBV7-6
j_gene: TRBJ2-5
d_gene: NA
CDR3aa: CASSGGIEETQYF
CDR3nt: TGTGCCAGCAGCGGAGGGATCGAAGAGACCCAGTACTTC

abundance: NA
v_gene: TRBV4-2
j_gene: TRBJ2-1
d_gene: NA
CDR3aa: CASSQIQENNNEQFF
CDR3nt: TGTGCCAGCAGCCAAATACAGGAGAACAACAATGAGCAGTTCTTC

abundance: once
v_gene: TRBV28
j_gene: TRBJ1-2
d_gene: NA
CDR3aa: CASRAQGGNYGYTF
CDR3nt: TGTGCCAGCAGGGCTCAAGGGGGTAACTATGGCTACACCTTC

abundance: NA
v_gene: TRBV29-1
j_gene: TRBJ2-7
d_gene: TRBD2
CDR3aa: CSVLGLAGGMYEQYF
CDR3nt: TGCAGCGTCCTGGGTCTAGCGGGGGGGATGTACGAGCAGTACTTC

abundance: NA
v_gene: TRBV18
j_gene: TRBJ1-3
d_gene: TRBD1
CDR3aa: CASSPGTGTGNTIYF
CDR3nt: TGTGCCAGCTCACCCGGGACAGGGACTGGAAACACCATATATTTT

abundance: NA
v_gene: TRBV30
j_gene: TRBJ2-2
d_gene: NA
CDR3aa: CAWSVKQDTGELFF
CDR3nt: TGTGCCTGGAGTGTTAAGCAGGACACCGGGGAGCTGTTTTTT

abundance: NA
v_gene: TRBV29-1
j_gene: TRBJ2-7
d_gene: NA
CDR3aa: CSVWSGGVEQYF
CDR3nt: TGCAGCGTTTGGTCTGGGGGCGTCGAGCAGTACTTC

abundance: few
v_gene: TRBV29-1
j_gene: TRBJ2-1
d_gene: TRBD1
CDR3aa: CSVEIRDRGTDEQFF
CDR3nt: TGCAGCGTTGAAATTAGGGACAGGGGAACGGATGAGCAGTTCTTC

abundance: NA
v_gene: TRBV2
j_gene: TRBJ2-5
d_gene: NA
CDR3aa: CASADTRTQETQYF
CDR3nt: TGTGCCAGCGCTGACACACGTACTCAAGAGACCCAGTACTTC

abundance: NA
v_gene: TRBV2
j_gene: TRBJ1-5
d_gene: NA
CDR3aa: CASTARQGKQPQHF
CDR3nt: TGTGCCAGCACTGCCCGGCAGGGGAAACAGCCCCAGCATTTT

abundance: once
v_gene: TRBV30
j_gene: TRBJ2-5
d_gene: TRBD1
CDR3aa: CAWSPTGGQGETQYF
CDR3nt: TGTGCCTGGAGTCCGACAGGGGGGCAGGGAGAGACCCAGTACTTC